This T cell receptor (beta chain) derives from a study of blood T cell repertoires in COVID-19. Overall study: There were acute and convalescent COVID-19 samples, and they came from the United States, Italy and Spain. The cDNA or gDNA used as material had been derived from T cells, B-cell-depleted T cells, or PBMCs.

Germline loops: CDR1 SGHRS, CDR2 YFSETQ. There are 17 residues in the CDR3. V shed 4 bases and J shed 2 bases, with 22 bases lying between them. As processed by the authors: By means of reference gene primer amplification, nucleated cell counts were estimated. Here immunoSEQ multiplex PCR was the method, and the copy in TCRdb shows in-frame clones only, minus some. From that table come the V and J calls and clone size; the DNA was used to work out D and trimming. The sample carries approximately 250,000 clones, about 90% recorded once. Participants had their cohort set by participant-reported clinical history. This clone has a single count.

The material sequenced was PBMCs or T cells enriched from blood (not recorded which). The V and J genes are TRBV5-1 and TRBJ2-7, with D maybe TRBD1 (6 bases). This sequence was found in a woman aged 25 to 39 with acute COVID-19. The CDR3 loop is CASSPQLGTLIPYEQYF. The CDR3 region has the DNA TGCGCCAGCAGCCCCCAACTGGGGACATTAATCCCCTACGAGCAGTACTTC. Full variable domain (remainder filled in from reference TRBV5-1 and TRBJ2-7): KAGVTQTPRYLIKTRGQQVTLSCSPISGHRSVSWYQQTPGQGLQFLFEYFSETQRNKGNFPGRFSGRQFSNSRSEMNVSTLELGDSALYLCASSPQLGTLIPYEQYFGPGTRLTVT.